The 13 T cell receptor beta chains below were found in one sample sequenced in a study of T-cell reconstitution after alpha-beta-depleted transplantation in children (dated by TCRdb to 2016 to 2017). Libraries came from PCR. The data were produced on an Illumina HiSeq 2500. To normalize quantification of the TCRbeta repertoire, the TCR libraries were built with molecular barcoding that relied on unique molecular identifiers. The raw public reads went through TCRdb reprocessing: fastp at Q25, MiXCR clone calling, in-frame beta chains kept. Each CDR3 protein appears once, grouped with its most common genes and DNA. For this sample the table gives approximately 400,000 distinct CDR3 sequences, of which approximately 11% were detected only once. The ten largest account for about 5% of the sample. The sequencing here drew on PBMCs from the stem cell graft donor, taken from the stem cell graft. These receptors all come from a human donor who donated a stem cell graft to a child with acute myeloid leukemia.

The chain has TRBV5-1 and TRBJ1-5; no reliable D call. CDR1 and CDR2 (germline): SGHRS, YFSETQ. CDR3 length: 13 residues. The germline V and J ends were trimmed by 0 bases and 5 bases, with 6 bases remaining between them. The CDR3 DNA follows: TGCGCCAGCAGCTTGGCCTTTGATCAGCCCCAGCATTTT. Protein sequence: CASSLAFDQPQHF.

This clonotype was seen only a few times. The V call is TRBV29-1, the J call TRBJ1-5; 7 bases map to TRBD1. Germline loops: CDR1 SQVTM, CDR2 ANQGSEA. The CDR3 runs 12 residues. With V trimmed by 8 bases and J by 7 bases, 8 bases remained unmatched. The CDR3 DNA follows: TGCAGCTACACCGACAGGGACCAGCCCCAGCATTTT. Its translation is CSYTDRDQPQHF. The whole variable domain, filled in from reference TRBV29-1 and TRBJ1-5, reads SAVISQKPSRDICQRGTSLTIQCQVDSQVTMMFWYRQQPGQSLTLIATANQGSEATYESGFVIDKFPISRPNLTFSTLTVSNMSPEDSSIYLCSYTDRDQPQHFGDGTRLSIL.

This clonotype has just a few counts. The chain uses TRBV10-3 and TRBJ2-7; D not resolved. Germline CDR1 reads ENHRY; CDR2 reads SYGVKD. Trimming removed 0 bases at V and 3 bases at J, with 12 bases between. The CDR3 is 15 residues long. CDR3 DNA: TGTGCCATCAGTGAGTCTTTAGCAGCCAACTACGAGCAGTACTTC. The encoded protein is CAISESLAANYEQYF.

The chain recombines TRBV24-1 with TRBJ2-3; TRBD2 might be the D (6 bases). Between the trimmed V and J ends, which lost 3 bases and 3 bases, there was a span of 12 bases. This CDR3 is 15 amino acids long. CDR1 KGHDR and CDR2 SFDVKD come from the germline V gene. CDR3 loop: CATSDKGSGTDTQYF. CDR3 DNA: TGTGCCACCAGTGATAAGGGAAGCGGGACAGATACGCAGTATTTT.

The V and J genes are TRBV9 and TRBJ2-7, with TRBD2 as a possible D gene (7 bases). CDR3 length: 15 residues. Trimming took off 0 bases at V and 0 bases at J, with 10 bases between the two ends. Per the germline V gene, CDR1 is SGDLS and CDR2 is YYNGEE. The CDR3 here is CASSVAGGLSYEQYF. The CDR3 bases are TGTGCCAGCAGCGTAGCGGGGGGCCTCTCCTACGAGCAGTACTTC.

The chain is built from TRBV13 and TRBJ2-7, with D possibly TRBD2 on 6 matching bases. In germline, CDR1 is PRHDT, CDR2 FYEKMQ (reference sequence). With 4 bases removed from V and 2 bases from J, the gap between germline ends came to 12 bases. The CDR3 covers 14 residues. The DNA of the CDR3 is TGTGCCAGCAGCTCCCGACTAGACACCTACGAGCAGTACTTC. Protein product: CASSSRLDTYEQYF.

This clonotype was observed at least ten times. The chain uses TRBV6-2 or TRBV6-3 and TRBJ1-5; D unresolved. This CDR3 is built from 14 residues. Trimming took 7 bases from V and 2 from J, leaving 12 bases between them. The germline V gene encodes CDR1 MNHEY and CDR2 SVGEGT. The CDR3 sequence: CASTTPPGNQPQHF. The CDR3 DNA reads TGTGCCAGCACAACCCCCCCGGGCAATCAGCCCCAGCATTTT.

This clonotype was counted ten times or more. The chain employs TRBV29-1 and TRBJ2-1; 7 bases are a match to TRBD1. The CDR3 extends over 12 amino acids. Germline values: CDR1 SQVTM, CDR2 ANQGSEA. The V gene end was trimmed by 4 bases and the J gene end by 8 bases; junction bases not matched to a gene: 5. Here the CDR3 DNA reads TGCAGCGTTGGACAGGGTTTGGATGAGCAGTTCTTC. Translation: CSVGQGLDEQFF.

The table lists this clonotype with a few counts. The chain combines TRBV11-2 with TRBJ2-1, with D possibly matching TRBD2 (5 bases). Trimming left V 4 bases short and J 9 bases short, with 10 bases between. The germline CDR1 and CDR2 sequences are SGHAT and FQNNGV. The CDR3 contains 12 residues. The CDR3, as DNA: TGTGCCAGCAGCTCCTATCGGGGTGAGCAGTTCTTC. This codes for CASSSYRGEQFF.

This clonotype was observed a handful of times. The chain combines TRBV7-2 with TRBJ2-2; D perhaps matches TRBD2 (6 bases). CDR1 is SGHTA and CDR2 is FQGNSA in the germline V gene. With 5 bases removed from V and 2 bases from J, the gap between germline ends came to 15 bases. CDR3 size: 16 residues. CDR3 sequence reads: CASSPNAGTNTGELFF. CDR3 in DNA: TGTGCCAGCAGCCCTAACGCTGGGACTAACACCGGGGAGCTGTTTTTT.

The rearrangement links TRBV9 to TRBJ1-1; tentatively, D is TRBD1 (6 bases). CDR3 length: 12 amino acids. Between the trimmed V and J ends, which lost 7 bases and 6 bases, there was a span of 13 bases. Germline CDR1 reads SGDLS; CDR2 reads YYNGEE. The CDR3 region has the DNA TGTGCCAGCGGGTCAGGGGCCGCTGAAGCTTTCTTT. It encodes CASGSGAAEAFF.

This clonotype was observed a few times. The chain is built from TRBV15 and TRBJ2-3; 10 bases are shared with TRBD1. Per the germline V gene, CDR1 is LNHNV and CDR2 is YYDKDF (reference sequence). The CDR3 length is 16 residues. V shed 1 base, J shed 5 bases, and the junction held 6 bases outside the gene matches. The CDR3 DNA sequence: TGTGCCACCAGCAGAGGGGACAGGGGTAACGAAGATACGCAGTATTTT. It codes for CATSRGDRGNEDTQYF.

This clonotype was seen repeatedly, ten times or more. The chain couples TRBV7-9 to TRBJ2-5, with D unresolved. With 3 bases removed from V and 4 bases from J, the gap between germline ends came to 9 bases. This CDR3 contains 13 residues. The germline CDR1 and CDR2 sequences are SEHNR and FQNEAQ (reference sequence). The CDR3 DNA reads TGTGCCAGCAGCTTTCCGGGTCGAGAGACCCAGTACTTC. As protein: CASSFPGRETQYF.